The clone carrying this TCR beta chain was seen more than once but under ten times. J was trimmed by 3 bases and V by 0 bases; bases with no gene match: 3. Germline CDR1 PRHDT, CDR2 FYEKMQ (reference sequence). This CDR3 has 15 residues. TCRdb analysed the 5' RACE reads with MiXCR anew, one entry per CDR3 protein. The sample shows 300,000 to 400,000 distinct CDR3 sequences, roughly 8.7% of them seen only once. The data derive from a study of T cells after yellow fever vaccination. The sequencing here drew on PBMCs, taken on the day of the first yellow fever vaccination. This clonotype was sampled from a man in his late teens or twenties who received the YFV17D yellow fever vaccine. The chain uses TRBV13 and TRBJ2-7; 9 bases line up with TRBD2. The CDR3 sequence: CASSLGAGGFYEQYV. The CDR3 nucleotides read TGTGCCAGCAGCTTAGGAGCGGGGGGATTCTACGAGCAGTACGTC.